This T cell receptor beta chain appears in the sequencing data of a study of beta chain features in type 1 diabetes (dated by TCRdb to the late 2010s). As for the study more broadly: Mean age, gender distribution, total cell number and subset yield did not differ between patients and healthy donors. The study compared TCRB repertoires of sorted circulating CD4+ T cell subsets between recently diagnosed type 1 diabetes patients and matched healthy donors. Across all samples, roughly 110,000,000 sorted cells were examined, and cell number per subset correlated strongly with RNA yield. Regulatory and stem cell-like memory subsets were isolated from only 8 patients and about 8 healthy donors, whereas naive and central memory subsets came from all 30 or so donors. Results and caveats for the whole study, not just this receptor: Only small numbers of individuals were included in the HLA sub-analyses, which left unresolved whether HLA type had any influence on TCRB rearrangement. Type 1 diabetes patients showed a moderate but significant shortening of TCRB CDR3 length in all four CD4+ subsets. Because cDNA was sequenced instead of genomic DNA, activated cells with high expression could be over-represented, although the groups did not differ in activation or CD3 levels. At VDJ recombination sites, patients with type 1 diabetes made fewer insertions and deleted more nucleotides, a pattern implying thymic rearrangement abnormalities. Naive, central memory and regulatory TCRB repertoires appeared more similar among patients than among healthy donors. Shorter templates might have been favored by PCR, but patient and control samples were amplified and corrected together, so both groups would have been affected equally by any skew.

This clone appeared a few times. Its binding antigen is unknown. Qualities for individual bases were not recorded, and no much larger clone is one base off. A single peripheral blood draw of about 116 mL on average was collected from each donor into heparinised tubes. A BD FACSAria II was used to sort naive, central memory, regulatory and stem cell-like memory CD4+ T cells with a panel that included CD45RO, CCR7, CD25, CD127, CD95 and CD27. Purity was above 98% for every sorted population. Right away, PBMCs were isolated by Lymphoprep density gradient centrifugation and were stained directly, with no culture step. Samples were stained and sorted in pairs, with one healthy donor and one patient per experiment, so that batch effects were minimized. The entire isolated RNA was reverse transcribed using the High Capacity cDNA Reverse Transcription Kit, and thus expressed TCRB transcripts were sequenced. Deep immunoSEQ sequencing was performed on naive, central memory and regulatory T cell samples, with an average of around 3.5 million total reads per sample. Sorted cells were lysed in RLT buffer and RNA was extracted with DNase-treated RNeasy Micro or Mini kits, depending on cell number. Each cell subset was processed on its own to prevent cross-contamination, while patient and healthy donor samples were processed together. The immunoSEQ multiplex PCR was used to amplify TCRB sequences from cDNA, yielding 87-bp fragments that span the CDR3 region. Sequencing of the amplicons was performed on the Illumina HiSeq platform. The paper's processing steps were these. Synthetic template baselines were used to correct PCR bias computationally, reads within Hamming distance 2 were collapsed, and singletons that could not be merged were discarded. By aligning reads against IMGT, V, D and J genes, CDR3 length, and insertions or deletions at six rearrangement sites were assigned. Within each subset, clonotype counts were normalized to sorted cell number, after which true diversity and Gini coefficients were computed with the tcR R package. Repertoire sharing was quantified using the overlap coefficient calculated on TCRB nucleotide sequences. Out-of-frame TCRB sequences from naive cells were analyzed to stand in for the pre-selection repertoire. TCRdb carries this immuneACCESS record with in-frame sequences only. Its versions omit some clonotypes, under half of them owing to an unresolved V gene in the studies checked, with the rest unexplained. That table furnishes V, J and clone size, whereas the DNA furnished D and trimming. The sample data list about 710,000 clones, and over 13% of these were observed just once. Just under 0.04% of the sample is in the top ten clones.

Sequenced: naive CD4+ T cells from blood. The cell subset or site label corresponds to: true naive CD4+ T cells. This TCR came from a man between 18 and 35 years old with type 1 diabetes.

The CDR3 region reads CASSSSSASRDTQYF. The sequence in DNA is TGTGCCAGCAGCTCTAGTTCGGCCAGTCGGGATACGCAGTATTTT. The receptor chain draws on TRBV5-6 and TRBJ2-3; the D segment cannot be called with confidence. The junction carries 17 bases between V and J, which are trimmed by 3 bases and 6 bases respectively. The CDR3 runs 15 amino acids, cysteine and phenylalanine included. Solely the CDR3 DNA is kept, with 45 bases framed from the first base. The CDR1 and CDR2 encoded by the germline V gene are SGHDT and YYEEEE.